The 21 T cell receptor beta chains presented below share a single source sample, sequenced in a study of blood T cell repertoires in COVID-19. TCRdb's table, derived via immunoSEQ multiplex PCR, lists solely in-frame clones and lacks some. This table has around 170,000 clones, roughly nine tenths appearing once. The sequenced sample was peripheral blood. These receptors originate from a woman in her 30s with active or convalescent COVID-19.

The chain links TRBV27 to TRBJ2-1, with 8 bases matching TRBD1. This CDR3 region has 14 residues. CDR1 is MNHEY and CDR2 is SMNVEV in the germline V gene (reference sequence). The ends lost 3 bases at V and 7 bases at J; junction bases unmatched: 5. In DNA, the CDR3 is TGTGCCAGCAGTTTCGGACAGGGTACAAATGAGCAGTTCTTC. Translation gives CASSFGQGTNEQFF.

The V and J genes are TRBV4-1 and TRBJ2-1, with D perhaps TRBD2 (5 bases). V gave up 4 bases and J gave up 7 bases, with 14 bases separating them. Looked up from germline, CDR1 is MGHRA and CDR2 is YSYEKL. This CDR3 has 14 residues. The CDR3 is CASSPGLLGNEQFF. CDR3 coding DNA: TGCGCCAGCAGCCCCGGACTCTTAGGGAATGAGCAGTTCTTC.

The V call is TRBV19, the J call TRBJ1-2, with 7 nucleotides matching TRBD1. After removal of 9 bases from V and 6 bases from J, the junction contained 4 bases not matched to a gene. The CDR3 is 11 residues long. Looked up from germline, CDR1 is LNHDA and CDR2 is SQIVND (reference sequence). The CDR3, as DNA: TGTGCCAGCCTCACAGGGGATGGCTACACCTTC. This encodes CASLTGDGYTF.

This chain uses TRBV9 with TRBJ1-2, with D perhaps TRBD1 (5 bases). Looked up from germline, CDR1 is SGDLS and CDR2 is YYNGEE. The CDR3 consists of 15 residues. Trimming pared 5 bases from V and 7 bases from J, leaving 21 bases between. The CDR3 loop reads CASRGMDTHGSGYTF. In DNA, the CDR3 is TGTGCCAGCAGGGGGATGGACACCCATGGCAGTGGCTACACCTTC.

The J gene is TRBJ2-7, the V gene TRBV20-1; perhaps TRBD2 as D (5 bases). This CDR3 has 11 amino acids. Germline V CDR1 and CDR2: DFQATT, SNEGSKA (reference sequence). V shed 6 bases and J shed 4 bases, with 10 bases lying between them. CDR3 protein: CSASDSYEQYF. The DNA of the CDR3 is TGCAGTGCCTCGGACTCGTACGAGCAGTACTTC.

The chain links TRBV3-1 (or the pseudogene TRBV3-2) to TRBJ1-1, with a weak D call TRBD1 (6 bases). The CDR3 is 15 amino acids. The germline V gene encodes CDR1 LGHDT and CDR2 YNNKEL (reference sequence). Trimming stripped 2 bases from V and 8 bases from J, with 18 bases between. The CDR3 region is CASSQQGHPFWEAFF. CDR3 nucleotide sequence: TGTGCCAGCAGCCAACAGGGACACCCATTTTGGGAAGCTTTCTTT.

V and J are TRBV6-5 and TRBJ2-3, with TRBD1 identical over 11 bases. The trim removed 6 bases at V and 2 bases at J, leaving 4 bases unmatched. The CDR3 covers 15 residues. Germline values: CDR1 MNHEY, CDR2 SVGAGI. The CDR3: CASRGQGANTDTQYF. DNA of the CDR3: TGTGCCAGCAGAGGACAGGGGGCGAACACAGATACGCAGTATTTT.

This chain joins TRBV5-4 and TRBJ2-5; D ambiguous. The CDR3 runs 13 residues. Per germline, CDR1 SGHNT and CDR2 YYREEE (reference sequence). V shed 4 bases and J shed 7 bases, with 14 bases lying between them. The CDR3 loop is CASSHDGVGTQYF. The CDR3 DNA is TGTGCCAGCAGCCACGACGGAGTGGGGACCCAGTACTTC.

The genes are TRBV9 and TRBJ1-6, with unresolved D. CDR3 size: 15 residues. Germline V CDR1 and CDR2: SGDLS, YYNGEE. Trimming pared 0 bases from V and 7 bases from J, leaving 11 bases between. This chain's CDR3 is CASSVGRSGNSPLHF. CDR3 sequence (DNA): TGTGCCAGCAGCGTAGGCAGGTCGGGGAATTCACCCCTCCACTTT.

This clone was detected only a few times. CDR3 residues: CASSLRAGGPGGELFF. The CDR3 coding sequence is TGTGCCAGCAGCCTCCGAGCGGGGGGGCCTGGCGGGGAGCTGTTTTTT. V is TRBV14 and J is TRBJ2-2; 10 nucleotides match TRBD2. CDR3 length: 16 amino acids. V shed 4 bases and J 7 bases; nucleotides not matched to a gene: 9. Germline V gene data show CDR1 as SGHDN and CDR2 as FVKESK.

V is TRBV18 and J is TRBJ1-3, with a weak D call TRBD1 (6 bases). The germline gives CDR1 KGHSH, CDR2 LQKENI. The CDR3 has 15 residues. V was trimmed by 5 bases and J by 2 bases, leaving 13 bases between them. The CDR3 DNA is TGTGCCAGCTCATCAACAGGGTTAACTGGAAACACCATATATTTT. This sequence encodes CASSSTGLTGNTIYF.

V and J are TRBV11-3 and TRBJ1-2; 8 nucleotides align to TRBD1. The CDR3 consists of 15 residues. Germline values: CDR1 SGHNT, CDR2 YENEEA. V was pared by 3 bases and J by 2 bases, with 5 bases of the junction left unmatched. The CDR3 coding sequence is TGTGCCAGCAGCTTCTACCGGGACAGGAACTATGGCTACACCTTC. Protein: CASSFYRDRNYGYTF.

Of note for this clone: This same CDR3 is encoded by further DNA sequences in the sample. The chain is built from TRBV2 and TRBJ1-2; D is perhaps TRBD1 (6 bases). The V gene's germline CDR1 is SNHLY and CDR2 FYNNEI. This CDR3 contains 15 residues. The ends were cut back, 1 base at V and 0 bases at J, with 9 bases in the middle. CDR3 sequence: CASSEGDTANYGYTF. CDR3 bases: TGTGCCAGCAGTGAAGGGGACACCGCTAACTATGGCTACACCTTC.

This sequence joins TRBV6-5 and TRBJ1-5; 7 bases match TRBD1. CDR3 length equals 15 residues. The junction had 5 bases not matched to a gene; V was cut back by 6 bases and J by 0 bases. Germline loops: CDR1 MNHEY, CDR2 SVGAGI. The CDR3 bases are TGTGCCAGCAGCCGGGGACAGTATAGCAATCAGCCCCAGCATTTT. Protein: CASSRGQYSNQPQHF.

This chain uses TRBV3-1 (or the pseudogene TRBV3-2) with TRBJ2-7, with D perhaps matching TRBD1 (6 bases). From germline, CDR1 is LGHDT and CDR2 YNNKEL (reference sequence). Trimming pared 2 bases from V and 3 bases from J, leaving 11 bases between. The CDR3 is 14 amino acids. CDR3 bases: TGTGCCAGCAGCCAATCGGGACAAAACTACGAGCAGTACTTC. Its protein is CASSQSGQNYEQYF.

The rearrangement uses TRBV14 and TRBJ2-1, with TRBD2 matching over 13 bases. This CDR3 region has 18 residues. V shed 2 bases and J 6 bases; nucleotides not matched to a gene: 10. CDR1 and CDR2 from the germline V gene are SGHDN and FVKESK. The CDR3 loop reads CASSQPGLAGVRSNEQFF. CDR3 DNA sequence: TGTGCCAGCAGCCAACCTGGACTAGCGGGAGTAAGGTCCAATGAGCAGTTCTTC.

The V and J genes are TRBV27 and TRBJ1-5, with 10 bases aligning to TRBD1. The CDR3 runs to 17 residues. The germline V gene encodes CDR1 MNHEY and CDR2 SMNVEV (reference sequence). V was pared by 2 bases and J by 8 bases, with 12 bases of the junction left unmatched. The CDR3 nucleotides read TGTGCCAGCAGTTTAGCACCCCCCGGGACAGGGGCAGAGCCCCAGCATTTT. Translated, it gives CASSLAPPGTGAEPQHF.

Only a few counts were recorded for this clone. The chain couples TRBV30 to TRBJ1-1, with 7 bases aligning to TRBD1. In germline, CDR1 is GTSNPN, CDR2 SVGIG (reference sequence). This CDR3 has 13 amino acids. The ends lost 2 bases at V and 4 bases at J; junction bases unmatched: 4. CDR3 in amino acids: CAWSKTGATEAFF. The CDR3 region has the DNA TGTGCCTGGAGTAAAACAGGGGCCACTGAAGCTTTCTTT.

The rearrangement joins TRBV28 to TRBJ2-7, with TRBD1 as a possible D gene (6 bases). The CDR3 is 15 residues long. Trimming pared 3 bases from V and 1 base from J, leaving 13 bases between. The germline CDR1 and CDR2 sequences are MDHEN and SYDVKM. In DNA form, the CDR3 reads TGTGCCAGCAGTTTCCCCAACACAGGGTCCTACGAGCAGTACTTC. It yields the protein CASSFPNTGSYEQYF.

The V and J genes are TRBV5-8 and TRBJ2-4, with 9 bases lining up with TRBD1. Trimming at V came to 4 bases and at J to 3 bases, leaving 17 bases not matched to a gene. Germline CDR1 and CDR2: SGHTS and YDEGEE. There are 19 residues in the CDR3. CDR3 protein: CASSGRDRARGMVKNIQYF. The CDR3 coding sequence is TGTGCCAGCAGCGGCCGGGACAGGGCCCGTGGTATGGTCAAAAACATTCAGTACTTC. Looking up the rest from reference TRBV5-8 and TRBJ2-4 gives the full variable domain: EAGVTQSPTHLIKTRGQQATLRCSPISGHTSVYWYQQALGLGLQFLLWYDEGEERNRGNFPPRFSGRQFPNYSSELNVNALELEDSALYLCASSGRDRARGMVKNIQYFGAGTRLSVL.

The CDR3 DNA reads TGTGCCAGTAGTGTCGGACTAGCGTACTACGAGCAGTACTTC. It codes for CASSVGLAYYEQYF. The chain has TRBV19 and TRBJ2-7, with 9 positions matching TRBD2. J gave up 3 bases and V 5 bases, and 5 bases lay outside the gene matches. The CDR3 has 14 residues. CDR1 and CDR2 (germline): LNHDA, SQIVND (reference sequence).